Listed below are T cell receptor beta chains from one sample, sequenced in a study of blood T cell repertoires in COVID-19. Produced via immunoSEQ multiplex PCR; TCRdb's table is partial and in-frame only. The repertoire includes about 31,000 clones, around 90% of them detected once, and roughly 8.2% sits in the top ten. The specimen sequenced was peripheral blood. These TCRs come from a man aged 55 to 70 with COVID-19, enrolled during active disease. CDR3s include the opening cysteine and the closing phenylalanine or tryptophan. The order of the fields is V gene, J gene, clone size, D gene, CDR3 protein, CDR3 DNA. D genes are given only for firm matches. Not all rows give a size; the values are once, few, many and, for expanded clones, a class.

>TRBV7-9|TRBJ2-5|NA|TRBD1
CASSFGRQGGGETQYF
TGTGCCAGCAGCTTTGGGAGACAGGGGGGAGGAGAGACCCAGTACTTC
>TRBV7-9|TRBJ1-4|NA|TRBD1
CASSGRTGVYEKLFF
TGTGCCAGCAGCGGGCGGACAGGGGTATATGAAAAACTGTTTTTT
>TRBV19|TRBJ2-1|once|NA
CASSIGLKNEQFF
TGTGCCAGTAGTATAGGACTTAAGAATGAGCAGTTCTTC
>TRBV18|TRBJ2-2|NA|TRBD1
CASSATGGNTGELFF
TGTGCCAGCTCAGCGACAGGGGGAAACACCGGGGAGCTGTTTTTT
>TRBV15|TRBJ2-5|NA|NA
CATSTGSGRQETQYF
TGTGCCACCAGCACCGGATCAGGCAGGCAAGAGACCCAGTACTTC
>TRBV27|TRBJ2-7|NA|NA
CASSPYGGEQYF
TGTGCCAGCAGCCCGTACGGGGGTGAGCAGTACTTC
>TRBV29-1|TRBJ1-3|NA|NA
CSVWSSGNTIYF
TGCAGCGTATGGAGCTCTGGAAACACCATATATTTT
>TRBV6-1|TRBJ1-1|NA|NA
CASSEGRMNTEAFF
TGTGCCAGCAGTGAAGGGAGGATGAACACTGAAGCTTTCTTT
>TRBV19|TRBJ1-2|NA|TRBD1
CASLGTGDGYTF
TGTGCCAGCCTAGGGACAGGGGATGGCTACACCTTC
>TRBV7-9|TRBJ2-7|NA|TRBD2
CASSSLAGGPKEQYF
TGTGCCAGCAGCTCTCTAGCGGGAGGGCCGAAGGAGCAGTACTTC
>TRBV19|TRBJ1-3|NA|NA
CASSPAGEDTIYF
TGTGCCAGTAGTCCGGCGGGCGAGGACACCATATATTTT
>TRBV5-5|TRBJ1-2|NA|NA
CASSLSGRGVSNYGYTF
TGTGCCAGCAGCTTGTCGGGACGGGGGGTTTCCAACTATGGCTACACCTTC
>TRBV6-5|TRBJ1-1|NA|NA
CVIKRGGGSTEAFF
TGTGTCATTAAAAGGGGAGGGGGGAGCACTGAAGCTTTCTTT
>TRBV6-1|TRBJ2-7|NA|NA
CASSEGGFGSEQYF
TGTGCCAGCAGTGAAGGAGGATTCGGTTCCGAGCAGTACTTC
>TRBV28|TRBJ2-7|NA|NA
CASINPAGNEQYF
TGTGCCAGCATTAACCCCGCGGGGAACGAGCAGTACTTC
>TRBV14|TRBJ2-1|NA|TRBD2
CASSQDPRLAGYNEQFF
TGTGCCAGCAGCCAAGATCCGAGACTAGCGGGTTACAATGAGCAGTTCTTC
>TRBV24-1|TRBJ2-3|NA|NA
CATGTSTDTQYF
TGTGCCACCGGGACTAGCACAGATACGCAGTATTTT
>TRBV9|TRBJ1-1|NA|NA
CASSVDPTNTEAFF
TGTGCCAGCAGCGTAGACCCTACGAACACTGAAGCTTTCTTT
>TRBV6-2/TRBV6-3|TRBJ1-1|NA|NA
CASSAHPGRTEAFF
TGTGCCAGCAGCGCCCATCCGGGGAGAACTGAAGCTTTCTTT
>TRBV19|TRBJ2-7|NA|NA
CASSISRAYEQYF
TGTGCCAGTAGTATATCCAGGGCCTACGAGCAGTACTTC
>TRBV5-1|TRBJ2-2|NA|TRBD1
CASSSGQDTGELFF
TGCGCCAGCAGCTCGGGACAGGACACCGGGGAGCTGTTTTTT
>TRBV7-9|TRBJ2-7|NA|NA
CASSLQVYEQYF
TGTGCCAGCAGCCTACAGGTCTACGAGCAGTACTTC
>TRBV28|TRBJ1-1|NA|NA
CASSLPAVSAFF
TGTGCCAGCAGTTTACCGGCGGTGTCCGCTTTCTTT
>TRBV27|TRBJ2-7|NA|NA
CASSPGGSAHYEQYF
TGTGCCAGCAGTCCAGGAGGTAGCGCTCACTACGAGCAGTACTTC
>TRBV21-1|TRBJ2-1|few|NA
CASSKALAGALSSYNEQFF
TGTGCCAGCAGCAAAGCCCTAGCGGGAGCCCTGAGCTCCTACAATGAGCAGTTCTTC
>TRBV11-3|TRBJ2-1|NA|TRBD1
CASSLETRDRSSYNEQFF
TGTGCCAGCAGCCTCGAAACCCGGGACAGGAGCTCCTACAATGAGCAGTTCTTC
>TRBV12-3/TRBV12-4|TRBJ1-6|NA|NA
CASSLGGSPLHF
TGTGCCAGCAGTTTGGGCGGGTCACCCCTCCACTTT
>TRBV3-1/TRBV3-2|TRBJ1-1|NA|NA
CASSPRRGTEAFF
TGTGCCAGCAGCCCGCGAAGGGGCACTGAAGCTTTCTTT
>TRBV10-2|TRBJ1-2|NA|NA
CASSENWGDYGYTF
TGCGCCAGCAGTGAGAATTGGGGAGACTATGGCTACACCTTC
>TRBV4-3|TRBJ1-1|NA|NA
CASSQDALRVGAEAFF
TGCGCCAGCAGCCAAGATGCTTTGAGGGTCGGTGCCGAAGCTTTCTTT
>TRBV9|TRBJ1-2|once|TRBD1
CASSVAGQHMGGYTF
TGTGCCAGCAGCGTAGCGGGACAGCACATGGGGGGCTACACCTTC
>TRBV7-2|TRBJ1-6|NA|TRBD1
CASSSTGGVNSPLHF
TGTGCCAGCAGCTCAACAGGGGGCGTGAATTCACCCCTCCACTTT
>TRBV9|TRBJ2-1|once|NA
CASSVGIRGTDNEQFF
TGTGCCAGCAGCGTAGGTATTCGGGGAACAGACAATGAGCAGTTCTTC
>TRBV29-1|TRBJ2-2|NA|NA
CSVGTAANTGELFF
TGCAGCGTTGGGACAGCGGCGAACACCGGGGAGCTGTTTTTT
>TRBV24-1|TRBJ2-5|NA|TRBD1
CATSDLGDRGLETQYF
TGTGCCACCAGTGATTTAGGGGACAGGGGGCTAGAGACCCAGTACTTC
>TRBV12-5|TRBJ1-5|NA|TRBD1
CASGLVLSGGNQPQHF
TGTGCTAGTGGTTTGGTACTATCAGGGGGGAATCAGCCCCAGCATTTT
>TRBV4-1|TRBJ2-5|NA|TRBD2
CASSQDGTTVETQYF
TGCGCCAGCAGCCAAGATGGGACTACAGTAGAGACCCAGTACTTC